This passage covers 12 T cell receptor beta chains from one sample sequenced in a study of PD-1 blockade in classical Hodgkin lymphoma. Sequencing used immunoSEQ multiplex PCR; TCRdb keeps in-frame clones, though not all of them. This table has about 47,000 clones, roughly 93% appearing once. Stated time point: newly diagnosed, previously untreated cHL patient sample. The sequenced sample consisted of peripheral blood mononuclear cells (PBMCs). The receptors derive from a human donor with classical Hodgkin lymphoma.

CDR3 DNA sequence: TGTGCCTACCCTGAGGGGGAACAACGTGGCTACACCTTC. As protein: CAYPEGEQRGYTF. The V and J genes are TRBV11-3 and TRBJ1-2; a possible D gene is TRBD1 (6 bases). The CDR3 has 13 residues. Trimming took 11 bases from V and 7 from J, leaving 20 bases between them. Looked up from germline, CDR1 is SGHNT and CDR2 is YENEEA.

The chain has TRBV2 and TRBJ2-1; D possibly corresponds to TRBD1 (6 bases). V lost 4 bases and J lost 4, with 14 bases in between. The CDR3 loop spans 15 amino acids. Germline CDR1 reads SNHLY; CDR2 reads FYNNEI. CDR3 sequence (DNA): TGTGCCAGCAGTGTATCAATGGACAGTTACAATGAGCAGTTCTTC. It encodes CASSVSMDSYNEQFF.

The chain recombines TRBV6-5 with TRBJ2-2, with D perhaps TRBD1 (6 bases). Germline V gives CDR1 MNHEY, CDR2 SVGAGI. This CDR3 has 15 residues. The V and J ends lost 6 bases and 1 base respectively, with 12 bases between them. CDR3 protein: CASSSGTRNTGELFF. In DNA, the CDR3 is TGTGCCAGCAGCTCCGGGACAAGGAACACCGGGGAGCTGTTTTTT.

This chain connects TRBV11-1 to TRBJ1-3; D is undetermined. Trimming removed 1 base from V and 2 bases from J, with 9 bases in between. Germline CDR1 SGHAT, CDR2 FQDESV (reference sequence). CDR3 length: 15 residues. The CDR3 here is CASSLEGPAGNTIYF. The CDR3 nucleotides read TGTGCCAGCAGCTTAGAAGGGCCAGCTGGAAACACCATATATTTT.

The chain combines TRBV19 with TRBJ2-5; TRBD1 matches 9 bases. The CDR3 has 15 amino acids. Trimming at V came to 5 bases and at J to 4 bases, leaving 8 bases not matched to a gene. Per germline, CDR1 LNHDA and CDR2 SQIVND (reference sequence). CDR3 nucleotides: TGTGCCAGTAGTGCGCTACAGGGGGCGCGAGAGACCCAGTACTTC. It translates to CASSALQGARETQYF.

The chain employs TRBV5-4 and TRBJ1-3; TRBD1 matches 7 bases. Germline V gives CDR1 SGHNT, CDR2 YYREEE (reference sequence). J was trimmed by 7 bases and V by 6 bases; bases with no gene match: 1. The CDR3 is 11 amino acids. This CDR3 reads CASTRGNTIYF. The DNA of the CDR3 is TGTGCCAGCACCAGGGGGAACACCATATATTTT. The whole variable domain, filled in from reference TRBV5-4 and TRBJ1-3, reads ETGVTQSPTHLIKTRGQQVTLRCSSQSGHNTVSWYQQALGQGPQFIFQYYREEENGRGNFPPRFSGLQFPNYSSELNVNALELDDSALYLCASTRGNTIYFGEGSWLTVV.

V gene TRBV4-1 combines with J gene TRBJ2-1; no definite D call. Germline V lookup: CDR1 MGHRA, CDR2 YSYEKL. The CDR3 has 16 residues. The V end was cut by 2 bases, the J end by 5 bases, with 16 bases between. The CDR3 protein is CASSQKGPSSHNEQFF. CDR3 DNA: TGCGCCAGCAGCCAAAAAGGGCCCAGCAGCCACAATGAGCAGTTCTTC.

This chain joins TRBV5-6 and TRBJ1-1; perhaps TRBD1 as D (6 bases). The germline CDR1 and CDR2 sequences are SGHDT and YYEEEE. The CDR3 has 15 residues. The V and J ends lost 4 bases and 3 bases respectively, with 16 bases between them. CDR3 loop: CASSHIRGTDTEAFF. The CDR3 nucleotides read TGTGCCAGCAGCCACATCAGGGGAACGGACACTGAAGCTTTCTTT.

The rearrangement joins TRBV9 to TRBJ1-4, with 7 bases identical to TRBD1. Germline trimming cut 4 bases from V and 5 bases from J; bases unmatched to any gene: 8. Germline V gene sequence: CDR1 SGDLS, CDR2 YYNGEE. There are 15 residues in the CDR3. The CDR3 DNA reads TGTGCCAGCAGCCCCGGAGGGGGCATGAATGAAAAACTGTTTTTT. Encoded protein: CASSPGGGMNEKLFF.

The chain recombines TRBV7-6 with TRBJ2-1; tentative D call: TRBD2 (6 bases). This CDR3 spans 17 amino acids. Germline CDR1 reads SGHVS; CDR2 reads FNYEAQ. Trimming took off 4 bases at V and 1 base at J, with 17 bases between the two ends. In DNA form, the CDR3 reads TGTGCCAGCAGCTCGTCGTCTGCGGGACGATCCTACAATGAGCAGTTCTTC. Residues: CASSSSSAGRSYNEQFF.

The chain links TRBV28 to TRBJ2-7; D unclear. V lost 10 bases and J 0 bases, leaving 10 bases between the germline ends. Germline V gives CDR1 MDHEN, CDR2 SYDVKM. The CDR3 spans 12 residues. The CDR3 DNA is TGTGCCATCGGGTCTTTCTCCTACGAGCAGTACTTC. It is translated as CAIGSFSYEQYF.

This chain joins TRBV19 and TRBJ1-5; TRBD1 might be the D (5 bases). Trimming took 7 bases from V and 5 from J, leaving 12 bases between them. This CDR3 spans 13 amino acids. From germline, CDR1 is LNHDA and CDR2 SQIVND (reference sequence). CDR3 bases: TGTGCCAGTACCTGGGGCGGCGATCAGCCCCAGCATTTT. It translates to CASTWGGDQPQHF. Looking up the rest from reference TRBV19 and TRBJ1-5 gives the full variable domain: DGGITQSPKYLFRKEGQNVTLSCEQNLNHDAMYWYRQDPGQGLRLIYYSQIVNDFQKGDIAEGYSVSREKKESFPLTVTSAQKNPTAFYLCASTWGGDQPQHFGDGTRLSIL.